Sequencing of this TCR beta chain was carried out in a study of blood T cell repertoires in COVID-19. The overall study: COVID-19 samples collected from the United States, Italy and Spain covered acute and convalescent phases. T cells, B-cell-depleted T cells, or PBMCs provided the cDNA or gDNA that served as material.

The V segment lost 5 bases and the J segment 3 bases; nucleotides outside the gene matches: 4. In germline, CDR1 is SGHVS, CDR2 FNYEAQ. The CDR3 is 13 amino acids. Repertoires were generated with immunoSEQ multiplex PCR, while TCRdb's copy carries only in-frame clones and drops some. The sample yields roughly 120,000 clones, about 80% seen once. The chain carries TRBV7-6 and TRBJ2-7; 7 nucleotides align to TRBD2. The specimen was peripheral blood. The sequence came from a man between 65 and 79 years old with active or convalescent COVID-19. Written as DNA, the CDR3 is TGTGCCAGCAGCCGAAGGGAGGGCTACGAGCAGTACTTC. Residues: CASSRREGYEQYF.